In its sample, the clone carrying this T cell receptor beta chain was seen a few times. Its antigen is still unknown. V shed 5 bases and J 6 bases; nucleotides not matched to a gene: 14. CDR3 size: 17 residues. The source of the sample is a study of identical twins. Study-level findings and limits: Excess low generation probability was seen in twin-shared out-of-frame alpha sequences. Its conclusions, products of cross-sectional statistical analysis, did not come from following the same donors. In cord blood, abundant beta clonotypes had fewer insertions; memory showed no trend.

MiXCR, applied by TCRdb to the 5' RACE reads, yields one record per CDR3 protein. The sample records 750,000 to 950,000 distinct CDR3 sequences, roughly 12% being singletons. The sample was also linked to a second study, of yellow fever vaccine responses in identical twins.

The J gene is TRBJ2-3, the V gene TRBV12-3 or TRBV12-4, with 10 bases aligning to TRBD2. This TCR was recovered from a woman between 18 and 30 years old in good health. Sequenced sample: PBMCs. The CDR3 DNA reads TGTGCCAGCAGTGCCCTCAGAGCGGGAGGGATCCCGGATACGCAGTATTTT. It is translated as CASSALRAGGIPDTQYF.